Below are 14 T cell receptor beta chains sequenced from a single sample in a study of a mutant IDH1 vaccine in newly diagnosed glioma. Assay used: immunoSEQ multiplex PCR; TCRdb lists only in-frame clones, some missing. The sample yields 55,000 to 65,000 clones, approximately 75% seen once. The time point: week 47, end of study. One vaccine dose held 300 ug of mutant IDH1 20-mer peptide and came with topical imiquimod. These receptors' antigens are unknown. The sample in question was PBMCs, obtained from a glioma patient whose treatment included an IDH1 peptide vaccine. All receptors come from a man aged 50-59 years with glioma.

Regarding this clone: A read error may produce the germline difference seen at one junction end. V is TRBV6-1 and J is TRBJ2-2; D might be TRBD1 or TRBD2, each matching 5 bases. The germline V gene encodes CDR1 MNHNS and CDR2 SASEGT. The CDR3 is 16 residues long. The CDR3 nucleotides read TGTGCCAGCAGAGAAGGGACCCTTTTGGGCACCGGGGAGCTGTTTTTT. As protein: CASREGTLLGTGELFF.

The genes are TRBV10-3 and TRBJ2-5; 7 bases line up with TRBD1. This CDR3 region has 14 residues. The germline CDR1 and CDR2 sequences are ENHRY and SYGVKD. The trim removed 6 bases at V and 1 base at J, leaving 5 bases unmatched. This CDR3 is CAIRKGQTQETQYF. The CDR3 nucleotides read TGTGCCATCAGGAAGGGACAGACCCAAGAGACCCAGTACTTC.

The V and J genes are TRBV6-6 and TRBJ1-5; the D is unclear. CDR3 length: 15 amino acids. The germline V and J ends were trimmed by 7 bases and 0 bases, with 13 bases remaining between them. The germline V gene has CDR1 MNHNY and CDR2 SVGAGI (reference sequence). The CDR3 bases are TGTGCCAGCAACGGATTGGACCATAGCAATCAGCCCCAGCATTTT. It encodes CASNGLDHSNQPQHF.

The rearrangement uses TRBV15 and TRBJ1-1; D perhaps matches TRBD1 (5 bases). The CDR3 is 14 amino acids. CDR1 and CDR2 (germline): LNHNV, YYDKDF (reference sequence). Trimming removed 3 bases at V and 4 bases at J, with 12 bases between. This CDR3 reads CATSSTQGTTEAFF. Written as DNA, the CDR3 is TGTGCCACCAGCAGCACCCAAGGGACCACTGAAGCTTTCTTT.

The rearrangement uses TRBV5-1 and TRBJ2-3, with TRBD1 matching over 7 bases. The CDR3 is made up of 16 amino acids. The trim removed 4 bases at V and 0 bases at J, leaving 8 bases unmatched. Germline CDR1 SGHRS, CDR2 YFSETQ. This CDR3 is CASSRDSSSSTDTQYF. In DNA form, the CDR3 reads TGCGCCAGCAGCCGGGACAGTTCCTCTAGCACAGATACGCAGTATTTT.

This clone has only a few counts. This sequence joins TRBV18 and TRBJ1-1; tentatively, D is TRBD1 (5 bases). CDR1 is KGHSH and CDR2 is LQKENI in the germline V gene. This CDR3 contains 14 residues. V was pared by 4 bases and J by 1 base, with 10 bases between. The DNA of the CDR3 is TGTGCCAGCTCACTACAGGACGAGAACACTGAAGCTTTCTTT. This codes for CASSLQDENTEAFF. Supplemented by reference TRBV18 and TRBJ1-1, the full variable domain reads NAGVMQNPRHLVRRRGQEARLRCSPMKGHSHVYWYRQLPEEGLKFMVYLQKENIIDESGMPKERFSAEFPKEGPSILRIQQVVRGDSAAYFCASSLQDENTEAFFGQGTRLTVV.

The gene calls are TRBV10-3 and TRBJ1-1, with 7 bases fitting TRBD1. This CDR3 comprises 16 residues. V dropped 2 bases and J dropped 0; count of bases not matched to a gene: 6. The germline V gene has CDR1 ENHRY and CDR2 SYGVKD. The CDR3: CAISEVTGVLNTEAFF. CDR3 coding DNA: TGTGCCATCAGTGAGGTTACAGGGGTCCTGAACACTGAAGCTTTCTTT.

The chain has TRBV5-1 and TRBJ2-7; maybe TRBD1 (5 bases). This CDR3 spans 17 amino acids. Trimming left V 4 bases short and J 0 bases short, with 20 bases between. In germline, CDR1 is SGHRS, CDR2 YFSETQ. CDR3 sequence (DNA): TGCGCCAGCAGCCCCATGGGGCAGGCCTTTTCCTCCTACGAGCAGTACTTC. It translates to CASSPMGQAFSSYEQYF.

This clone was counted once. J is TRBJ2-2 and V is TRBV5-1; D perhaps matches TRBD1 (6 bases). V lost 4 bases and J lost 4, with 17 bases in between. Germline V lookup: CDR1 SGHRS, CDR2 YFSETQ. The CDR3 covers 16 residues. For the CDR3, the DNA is TGCGCCAGCAGCCCCAGCAGCAGGGGTTTCACCGGGGAGCTGTTTTTT. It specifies CASSPSSRGFTGELFF.

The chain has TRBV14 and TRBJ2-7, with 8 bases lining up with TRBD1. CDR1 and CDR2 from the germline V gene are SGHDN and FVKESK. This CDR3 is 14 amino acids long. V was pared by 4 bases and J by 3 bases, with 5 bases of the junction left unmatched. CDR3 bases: TGTGCCAGCAGCCCGACAGGGGTCCACTACGAGCAGTACTTC. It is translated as CASSPTGVHYEQYF.

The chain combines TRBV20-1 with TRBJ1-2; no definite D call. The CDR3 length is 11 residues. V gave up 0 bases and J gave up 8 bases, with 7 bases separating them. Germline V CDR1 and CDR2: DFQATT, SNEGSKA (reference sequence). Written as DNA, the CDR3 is TGCAGTGCTAGAGATCCGAGAGGCTACACCTTC. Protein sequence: CSARDPRGYTF.

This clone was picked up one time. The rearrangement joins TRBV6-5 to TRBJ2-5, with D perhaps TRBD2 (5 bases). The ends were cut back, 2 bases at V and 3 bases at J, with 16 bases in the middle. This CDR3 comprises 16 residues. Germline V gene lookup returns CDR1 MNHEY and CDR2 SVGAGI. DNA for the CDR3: TGTGCCAGCAGTTACGGAGCGGCGGCCGGGGAAGAGACCCAGTACTTC. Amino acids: CASSYGAAAGEETQYF.

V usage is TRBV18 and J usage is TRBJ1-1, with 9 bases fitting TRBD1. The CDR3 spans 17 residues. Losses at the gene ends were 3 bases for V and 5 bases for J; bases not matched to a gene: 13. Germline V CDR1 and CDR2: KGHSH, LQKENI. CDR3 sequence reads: CASSPTRLDRGRTEAFF. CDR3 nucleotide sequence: TGTGCCAGCTCACCCACCCGGCTAGACAGGGGGAGGACTGAAGCTTTCTTT.

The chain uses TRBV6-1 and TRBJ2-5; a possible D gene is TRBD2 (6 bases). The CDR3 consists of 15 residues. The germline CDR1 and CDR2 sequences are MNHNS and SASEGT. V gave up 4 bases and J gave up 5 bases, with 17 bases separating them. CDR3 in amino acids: CASSGLTSRRETQYF. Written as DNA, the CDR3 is TGTGCCAGCAGTGGGTTGACTAGTCGGCGCGAGACCCAGTACTTC.